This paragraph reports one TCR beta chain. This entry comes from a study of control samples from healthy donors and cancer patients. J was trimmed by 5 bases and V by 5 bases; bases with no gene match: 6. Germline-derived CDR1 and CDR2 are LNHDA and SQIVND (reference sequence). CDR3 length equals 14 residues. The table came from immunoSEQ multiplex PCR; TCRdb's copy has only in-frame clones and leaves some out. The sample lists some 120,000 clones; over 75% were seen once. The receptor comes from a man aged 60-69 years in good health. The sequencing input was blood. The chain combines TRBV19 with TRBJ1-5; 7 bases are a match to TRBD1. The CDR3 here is CASSLPQGDQPQHF. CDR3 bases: TGTGCCAGTAGTCTACCTCAGGGGGATCAGCCCCAGCATTTT.